The rows below give T cell receptor beta chains drawn from one sample of a study of CD8+CD57+ T cells in acquired aplastic anemia. Via MiXCR, TCRdb re-called the reads, giving one row per CDR3 protein. The sample has about 190,000 distinct CDR3 sequences, approximately 50% seen once. Source material: sorted CD4+, CD8+, or CD8+CD57+ T cells (not recorded which) from PBMCs. These receptor sequences come from a human donor in good health, serving as a control. CDR3s include the opening cysteine and the closing phenylalanine or tryptophan. The D gene is left open where the match is weak. Where a row states a size, it is once, few, many or the class of an expanded clone; other rows omit it.

J	V	size	D	DNA	CDR3
TRBJ2-3	TRBV7-2	.	TRBD2	TGTGCCAGCAGCTTAACCCCGTATTCGGGGCGGGGGAGCACAGATACGCAGTATTTT	CASSLTPYSGRGSTDTQYF
TRBJ1-1	TRBV6-1	.	.	TGTGCCAGCAGGCTAAGGGAAGCTTTCTTT	CASRLREAFF
TRBJ2-1	TRBV12-3/TRBV12-4	.	.	TGTGCCAGCAGTTTAGAGCCCGTGGATGAGCAGTTCTTC	CASSLEPVDEQFF
TRBJ2-7	TRBV19	.	.	TGTGCCAGCAGTATTAGGAGGTCGCCGGACGAGCAGTACTTC	CASSIRRSPDEQYF
TRBJ1-1	TRBV7-2	.	.	TGTGCCAGCAGCTTATTTCGGGAAGCTTTCTTT	CASSLFREAFF
TRBJ2-3	TRBV19	.	.	TGTGCCAGTAGTACCCGGGACCGAGGGACAGATACGCAGTATTTT	CASSTRDRGTDTQYF
TRBJ2-1	TRBV3-1	many	TRBD2	TGTGCCAGCAGCCAAGCGGGACTAGTCGATGAGCAGTTCTTC	CASSQAGLVDEQFF
TRBJ2-3	TRBV12-3/TRBV12-4	many	.	TGTGCCAGCAGCAAGGACAGAACTAGCACAGATACGCAGTATTTT	CASSKDRTSTDTQYF
TRBJ1-2	TRBV25-1	.	.	TGTGCCAGCAGGGACAGCCGACCCTATGGCTACACCTTC	CASRDSRPYGYTF
TRBJ2-1	TRBV24-1	.	TRBD1	TGTGCCACCAGTGATCCTACAGGGGGGTACAATGAGCAGTTCTTC	CATSDPTGGYNEQFF
TRBJ1-2	TRBV20-1	.	.	TGCAGTGCTAGAGCCACAGGGAGCGGAAACTATGGCTACACCTTC	CSARATGSGNYGYTF
TRBJ2-1	TRBV7-9	.	.	TGTGCCAGCACCACGGACTCCACTCTTTACAATGAGCAGTTCTTC	CASTTDSTLYNEQFF
TRBJ2-6	TRBV4-3	.	.	TGCGCCAGCAGCCAAGACTCCTCTGGGGCCAACGTCCTGACTTTC	CASSQDSSGANVLTF
TRBJ2-3	TRBV5-1	.	TRBD1	TGCGCCAGCAGCTCCACCGGGACAGCGGCAGATACGCAGTATTTT	CASSSTGTAADTQYF
TRBJ2-7	TRBV20-1	.	.	TGCAGTGCTAGAGGACGCGCAGGGACCTACGAGCAGTACTTC	CSARGRAGTYEQYF
TRBJ1-1	TRBV7-6	.	.	TGTGCCAGCAGCCCCGGGCGAGGCCTCGAAGCTTTCTTT	CASSPGRGLEAFF
TRBJ2-7	TRBV10-3	once	.	TGTGCCATCAGTGGAAAGGGAACCTACGAGCAGTACTTC	CAISGKGTYEQYF
TRBJ1-6	TRBV15	.	.	TGTGCCACCAGCAGAGAGAACGGGGGCATTTCACCCCTCCACTTT	CATSRENGGISPLHF
TRBJ1-6	TRBV3-1	.	.	TGTGCCAGCAGCCAAGAACAGGCAGCCAGCTCCTATAATTCACCCCTCCACTTT	CASSQEQAASSYNSPLHF
TRBJ1-6	TRBV7-9	.	TRBD1	TGTGCCAGCAGTCCTGTCCGGGACAGGGATTCACCCCTCCACTTT	CASSPVRDRDSPLHF
TRBJ2-2	TRBV15	.	.	TGTGCCACCAGCAGAGGACAGAGACCCTCGGGCACCGGGGAGCTGTTTTTT	CATSRGQRPSGTGELFF
TRBJ2-1	TRBV9	.	TRBD1	TGTGCCAGCAGCGAACAGGGGATGGGGCTAAATGAGCAGTTCTTC	CASSEQGMGLNEQFF
TRBJ2-5	TRBV6-1	many	TRBD1	TGTGCCAGCAGTGGAGCGTTCGGGGGACAGGGGTACCAAGAGACCCAGTACTTC	CASSGAFGGQGYQETQYF
TRBJ1-5	TRBV2	.	.	TGTGCCAGCAGTCCCCCGTCGGCAGGGGATAATCAGCCCCAGCATTTT	CASSPPSAGDNQPQHF
TRBJ2-7	TRBV29-1	many	.	TGCAGCGTTGTTTTAAGGTACGAGCAGTACTTC	CSVVLRYEQYF
TRBJ1-2	TRBV11-1	few	TRBD1	TGTGCCAGCAGCCAAAACGACAGGGGGAGCACCTACACCTTC	CASSQNDRGSTYTF
TRBJ2-2	TRBV24-1	once	.	TGTGCCACCCGGGACACTTACACCGGGGAGCTGTTTTTT	CATRDTYTGELFF
TRBJ2-3	TRBV5-1	.	.	TGCGCCAGCAGCTTGAACTCAGGGGAGGATACGCAGTATTTT	CASSLNSGEDTQYF
TRBJ2-4	TRBV2	many	TRBD2	TGTGCCAGCAGCCGGGGGGAGTTGGCCATTCAGTACTTC	CASSRGELAIQYF
TRBJ1-1	TRBV6-5	many	.	TGTGCCAGCAGTTACTCGAGGGGGGCGCAGACTGAAGCTTTCTTT	CASSYSRGAQTEAFF
TRBJ1-2	TRBV19	many	.	TGTGCCAGTAGTAAGGATCTGACGTTGTCAAACTATGGCTACACCTTC	CASSKDLTLSNYGYTF
TRBJ2-3	TRBV2	.	.	TGTGCCATCAGTGTGGAGGGGTTCACAGATACGCAGTATTTT	CAISVEGFTDTQYF
TRBJ2-5	TRBV20-1	.	.	TGCAGTGCTTTCGCGGGGGCCGGAGAGACCCAGTACTTC	CSAFAGAGETQYF
TRBJ1-5	TRBV20-1	.	TRBD1	TGCAGTGCTAGAGAAGGGGGCAGAAATCAGCCCCAGCATTTT	CSAREGGRNQPQHF
TRBJ2-2	TRBV12-3/TRBV12-4	.	TRBD1	TGTGCCAGCGACCGACAGGGCCTCGGGGAGCTGTTTTTT	CASDRQGLGELFF
TRBJ2-5	TRBV7-9	.	TRBD1	TGTGCCAGCAGCCCGACAGGGACGCAAGAGACCCAGTACTTC	CASSPTGTQETQYF
TRBJ1-6	TRBV12-3/TRBV12-4	many	.	TGTGCCAGCAGTTTGACAGGCTATTCACCCCTCCACTTT	CASSLTGYSPLHF
TRBJ1-1	TRBV7-8	many	TRBD1	TGTGCCAGCAGCCCCTACGACAGGGTTAGGAAGGAAGCTTTCTTT	CASSPYDRVRKEAFF
TRBJ2-5	TRBV13	many	TRBD1	TGTGCCAGCAGCTTAGGTAGTTGGGGACAGAAGAGTTCAGAAGAGACCCAGTACTTC	CASSLGSWGQKSSEETQYF
TRBJ1-1	TRBV7-2	.	.	TGTGCCAGCAGCTTAGACCCGGACTCTGGGGCCAACGTCCTGACTTTCTTT	CASSLDPDSGANVLTFF
TRBJ1-3	TRBV11-2	.	.	TGTGCCAGCAGCTTAGATTTGTCCGACTACAACTCTGGAAACACCATATATTTT	CASSLDLSDYNSGNTIYF
TRBJ2-2	TRBV7-8	.	.	TGTGCCAGCAGCCCAGTACGTGCCGGGGAGCTGTTTTTT	CASSPVRAGELFF
TRBJ1-5	TRBV25-1	many	TRBD1	TGTGCCAGCAGTACAGGGGTATCGCAGCCCCAGCATTTT	CASSTGVSQPQHF
TRBJ1-1	TRBV19	.	TRBD1	TGTGCCAGTAGGCCGGGACAGGCCCTTACTGAAGCTTTCTTT	CASRPGQALTEAFF
TRBJ2-3	TRBV7-9	.	.	TGTGCCAGCAGCGCCTCTAGCACAGATACGCAGTATTTT	CASSASSTDTQYF
TRBJ1-6	TRBV19	.	.	TGTGCCAGTTCGATTATGGGAGCTCCAGATTCACCCCTCCACTTT	CASSIMGAPDSPLHF
TRBJ1-1	TRBV7-2	.	.	TGTGCCGGCAGCCCCTCTAGGACTGAAGCTTTCTTT	CAGSPSRTEAFF
TRBJ1-2	TRBV4-3	many	TRBD1	TGCGCCAGCAGCCCGGCCGGGACAGGGAAAGGCTACACCTTC	CASSPAGTGKGYTF
TRBJ2-7	TRBV19	.	.	TGTGCCAGTAGTATCTCGCCACTCTTCTCCTACGAGCAGTACTTC	CASSISPLFSYEQYF
TRBJ2-7	TRBV5-1	.	.	TGCGCCAGCAGCTCCGAGGGAACCTACGAGCAGTACTTC	CASSSEGTYEQYF